The source of this T cell receptor (beta chain) is a study of blood T cells in healthy people across ages. The V end was cut by 8 bases, the J end by 1 base, with 20 bases between. CDR3 length: 16 residues. Germline loops: CDR1 WSHSY, CDR2 SAAADI. Total RNA, at least 5.5 micrograms per sample, came from PBMCs. A second PCR of 7 to 11 cycles used a sample-barcoded 5' primer and a J-beta primer mix. TCRdb re-analysed the 5' RACE reads in MiXCR, keeping a single row per CDR3 protein. The sample has roughly 800,000 distinct CDR3 sequences; under 30% are singletons. These data were likewise used in another study, on T cells of mothers and their children. That source adds: cDNA was synthesized from all extracted RNA at around 1.5 ug per reaction.

This sequence was found in a boy aged 5-17 years in good health. The chain has TRBV10-2 and TRBJ1-2; tentatively, D is TRBD1 (6 bases). Sequenced material: blood. CDR3 loop: CASQFSGRGDNYGYTF. The CDR3 nucleotides read TGCGCCAGCCAGTTTTCGGGCAGGGGAGATAACTATGGCTACACCTTC.